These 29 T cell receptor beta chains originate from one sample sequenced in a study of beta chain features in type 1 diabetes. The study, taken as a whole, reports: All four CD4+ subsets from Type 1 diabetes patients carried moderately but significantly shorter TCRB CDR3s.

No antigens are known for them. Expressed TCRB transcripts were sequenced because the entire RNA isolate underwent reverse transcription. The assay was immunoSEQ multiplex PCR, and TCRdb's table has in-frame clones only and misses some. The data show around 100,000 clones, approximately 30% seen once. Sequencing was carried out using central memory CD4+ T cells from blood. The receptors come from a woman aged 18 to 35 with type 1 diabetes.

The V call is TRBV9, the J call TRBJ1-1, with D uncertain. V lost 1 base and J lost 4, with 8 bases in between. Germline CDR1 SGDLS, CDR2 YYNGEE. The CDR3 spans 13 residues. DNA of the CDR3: TGTGCCAGCAGCGTAAACAGTGGCACTGAAGCTTTCTTT. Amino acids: CASSVNSGTEAFF.

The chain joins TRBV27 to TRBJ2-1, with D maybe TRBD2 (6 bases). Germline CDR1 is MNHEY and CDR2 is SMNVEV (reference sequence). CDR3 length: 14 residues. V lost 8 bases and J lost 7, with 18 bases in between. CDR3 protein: CASGGWRTSNEQFF. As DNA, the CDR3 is TGTGCCAGCGGGGGGTGGAGGACATCTAATGAGCAGTTCTTC.

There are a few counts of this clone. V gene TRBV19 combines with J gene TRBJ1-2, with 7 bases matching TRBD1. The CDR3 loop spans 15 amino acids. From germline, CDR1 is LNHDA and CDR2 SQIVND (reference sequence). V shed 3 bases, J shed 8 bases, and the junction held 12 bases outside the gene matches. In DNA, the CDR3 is TGTGCCAGTAGTATTCAAAGTCTCCAAGGGGGCGGCTACACCTTC. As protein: CASSIQSLQGGGYTF. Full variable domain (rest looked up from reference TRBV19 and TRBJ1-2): DGGITQSPKYLFRKEGQNVTLSCEQNLNHDAMYWYRQDPGQGLRLIYYSQIVNDFQKGDIAEGYSVSREKKESFPLTVTSAQKNPTAFYLCASSIQSLQGGGYTFGSGTRLTVV.

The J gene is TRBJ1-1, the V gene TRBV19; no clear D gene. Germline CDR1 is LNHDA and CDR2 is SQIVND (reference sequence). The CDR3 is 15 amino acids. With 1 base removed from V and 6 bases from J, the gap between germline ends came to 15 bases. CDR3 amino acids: CASSIGGTGAPEAFF. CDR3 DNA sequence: TGTGCCAGTAGTATAGGTGGAACGGGAGCACCTGAAGCTTTCTTT.

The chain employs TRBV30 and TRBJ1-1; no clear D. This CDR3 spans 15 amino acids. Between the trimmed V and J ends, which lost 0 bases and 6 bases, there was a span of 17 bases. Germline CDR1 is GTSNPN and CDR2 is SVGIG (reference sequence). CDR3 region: CAWSVPGRVWAEAFF. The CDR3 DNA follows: TGTGCCTGGAGTGTACCGGGGAGGGTTTGGGCTGAAGCTTTCTTT.

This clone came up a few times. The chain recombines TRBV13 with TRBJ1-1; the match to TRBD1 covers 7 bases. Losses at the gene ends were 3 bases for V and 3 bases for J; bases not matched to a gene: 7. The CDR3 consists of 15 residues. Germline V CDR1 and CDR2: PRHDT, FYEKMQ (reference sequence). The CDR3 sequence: CASSLTGMRDTEAFF. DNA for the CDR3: TGTGCCAGCAGCTTGACAGGGATGAGGGACACTGAAGCTTTCTTT.

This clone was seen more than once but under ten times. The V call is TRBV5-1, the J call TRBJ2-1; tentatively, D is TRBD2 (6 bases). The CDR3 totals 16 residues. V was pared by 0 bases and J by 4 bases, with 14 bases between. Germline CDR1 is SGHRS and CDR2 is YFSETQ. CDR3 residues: CASSLAPGLTYNEQFF. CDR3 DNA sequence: TGCGCCAGCAGCTTGGCTCCGGGACTTACGTACAATGAGCAGTTCTTC.

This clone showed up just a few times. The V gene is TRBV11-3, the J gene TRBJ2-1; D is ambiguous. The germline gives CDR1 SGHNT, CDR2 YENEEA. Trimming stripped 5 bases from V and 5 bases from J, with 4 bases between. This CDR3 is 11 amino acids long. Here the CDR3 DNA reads TGTGCCAGCAGCCCCGACAATGAGCAGTTCTTC. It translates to CASSPDNEQFF.

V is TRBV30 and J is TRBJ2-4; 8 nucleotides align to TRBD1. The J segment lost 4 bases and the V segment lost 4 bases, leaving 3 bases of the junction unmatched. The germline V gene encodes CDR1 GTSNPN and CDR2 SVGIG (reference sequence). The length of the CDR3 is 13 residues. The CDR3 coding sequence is TGTGCCTGGACCCGACAGGGGAAAAACATTCAGTACTTC. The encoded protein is CAWTRQGKNIQYF. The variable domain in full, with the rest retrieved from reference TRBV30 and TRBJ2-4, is SQTIHQWPATLVQPVGSPLSLECTVEGTSNPNLYWYRQAAGRGLQLLFYSVGIGQISSEVPQNLSASRPQDRQFILSSKKLLLSDSGFYLCAWTRQGKNIQYFGAGTRLSVL.

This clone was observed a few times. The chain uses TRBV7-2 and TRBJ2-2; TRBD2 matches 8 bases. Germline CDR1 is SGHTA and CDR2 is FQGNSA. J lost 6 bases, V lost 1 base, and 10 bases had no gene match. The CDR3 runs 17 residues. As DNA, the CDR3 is TGTGCCAGCAGCTTAGGGTCCAGCGGGAGTACGTCCGGGGAGCTGTTTTTT. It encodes CASSLGSSGSTSGELFF.

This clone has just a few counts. The CDR3 DNA follows: TGTGCCAGCAGCTTGGGACTAGCGGGAGGGAACAATGAGCAGTTCTTC. The encoded protein is CASSLGLAGGNNEQFF. This chain joins TRBV7-8 and TRBJ2-1; 16 nucleotides match TRBD2. Germline assignment: CDR1 SGHVS and CDR2 FQNEAQ. The V gene end was trimmed by 3 bases and the J gene end by 5 bases; junction bases not matched to a gene: 1. The CDR3 extends over 16 amino acids.

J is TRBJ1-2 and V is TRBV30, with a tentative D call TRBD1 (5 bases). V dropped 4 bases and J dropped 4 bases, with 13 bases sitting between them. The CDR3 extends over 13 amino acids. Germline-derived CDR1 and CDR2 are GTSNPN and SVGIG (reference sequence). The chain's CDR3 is CAWTKNGAYGYTF. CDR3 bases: TGTGCCTGGACCAAAAATGGGGCCTATGGCTACACCTTC. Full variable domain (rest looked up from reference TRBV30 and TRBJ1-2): SQTIHQWPATLVQPVGSPLSLECTVEGTSNPNLYWYRQAAGRGLQLLFYSVGIGQISSEVPQNLSASRPQDRQFILSSKKLLLSDSGFYLCAWTKNGAYGYTFGSGTRLTVV.

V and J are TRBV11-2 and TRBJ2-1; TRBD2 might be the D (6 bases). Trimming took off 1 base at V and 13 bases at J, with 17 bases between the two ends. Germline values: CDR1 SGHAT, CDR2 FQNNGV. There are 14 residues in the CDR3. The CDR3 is CASSLAPASSDQFF. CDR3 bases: TGTGCCAGCAGCTTAGCTCCGGCCTCTAGCGATCAGTTCTTC.

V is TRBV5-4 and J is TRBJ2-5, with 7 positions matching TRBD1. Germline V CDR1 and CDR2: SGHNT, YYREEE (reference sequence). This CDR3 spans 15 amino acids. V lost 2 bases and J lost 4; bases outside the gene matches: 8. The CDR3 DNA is TGTGCCAGCAGCTTTGGGGGCGCAGGGGGAGAGACCCAGTACTTC. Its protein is CASSFGGAGGETQYF.

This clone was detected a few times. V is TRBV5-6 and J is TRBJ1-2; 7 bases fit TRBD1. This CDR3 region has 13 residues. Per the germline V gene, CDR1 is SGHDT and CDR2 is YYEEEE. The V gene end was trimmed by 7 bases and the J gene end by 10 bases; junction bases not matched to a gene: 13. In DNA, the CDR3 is TGTGCCAGCTACGGGCAGGGGGTGAGCCACTACACCTTC. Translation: CASYGQGVSHYTF.

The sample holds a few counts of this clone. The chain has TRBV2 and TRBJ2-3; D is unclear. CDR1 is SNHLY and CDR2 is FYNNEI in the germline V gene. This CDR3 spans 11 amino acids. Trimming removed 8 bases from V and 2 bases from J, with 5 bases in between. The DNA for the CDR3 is TGTGCCAGCGCTAACACAGATACGCAGTATTTT. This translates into CASANTDTQYF.

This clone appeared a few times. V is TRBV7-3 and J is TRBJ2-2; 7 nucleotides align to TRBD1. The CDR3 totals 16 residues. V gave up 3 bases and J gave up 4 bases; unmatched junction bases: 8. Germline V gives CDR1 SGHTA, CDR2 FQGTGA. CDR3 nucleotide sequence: TGTGCCAGCAGCTTGTTAGACAGGGCGGGCACCGGGGAGCTGTTTTTT. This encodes CASSLLDRAGTGELFF.

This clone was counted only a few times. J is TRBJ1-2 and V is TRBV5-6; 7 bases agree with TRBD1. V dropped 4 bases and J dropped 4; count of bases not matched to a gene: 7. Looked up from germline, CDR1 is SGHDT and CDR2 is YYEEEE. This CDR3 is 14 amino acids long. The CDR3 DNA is TGTGCCAGCAGCCGGCGGGGACAGCCCTATGGCTACACCTTC. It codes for CASSRRGQPYGYTF.

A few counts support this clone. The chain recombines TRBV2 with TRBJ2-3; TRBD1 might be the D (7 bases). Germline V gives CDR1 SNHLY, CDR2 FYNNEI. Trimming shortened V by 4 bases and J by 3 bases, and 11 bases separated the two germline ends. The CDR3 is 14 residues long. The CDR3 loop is CASSAQGGTDTQYF. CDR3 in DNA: TGTGCCAGCAGTGCCCAGGGGGGTACAGATACGCAGTATTTT.

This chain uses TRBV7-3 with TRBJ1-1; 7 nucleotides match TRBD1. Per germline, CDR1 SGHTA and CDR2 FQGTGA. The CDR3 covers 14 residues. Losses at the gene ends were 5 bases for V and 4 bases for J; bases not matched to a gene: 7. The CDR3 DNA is TGTGCCAGCAGCACCCAGGGGGTGGGCACTGAAGCTTTCTTT. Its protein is CASSTQGVGTEAFF.

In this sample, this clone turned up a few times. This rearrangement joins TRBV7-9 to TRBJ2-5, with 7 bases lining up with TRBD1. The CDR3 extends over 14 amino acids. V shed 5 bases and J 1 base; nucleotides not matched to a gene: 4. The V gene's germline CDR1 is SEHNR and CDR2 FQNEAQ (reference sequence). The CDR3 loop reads CASSRDRGQETQYF. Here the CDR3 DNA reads TGTGCCAGCAGCCGGGACAGAGGCCAAGAGACCCAGTACTTC. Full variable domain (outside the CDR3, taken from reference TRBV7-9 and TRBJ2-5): DTGVSQNPRHKITKRGQNVTFRCDPISEHNRLYWYRQTLGQGPEFLTYFQNEAQLEKSRLLSDRFSAERPKGSFSTLEIQRTEQGDSAMYLCASSRDRGQETQYFGPGTRLLVL.

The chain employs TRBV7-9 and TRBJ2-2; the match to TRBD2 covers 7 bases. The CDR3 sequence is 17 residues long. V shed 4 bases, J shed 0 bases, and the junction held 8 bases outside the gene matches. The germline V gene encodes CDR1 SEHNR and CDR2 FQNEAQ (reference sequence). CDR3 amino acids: CASSSAGRGSNTGELFF. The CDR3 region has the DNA TGTGCCAGCAGCTCTGCGGGGAGGGGCTCGAACACCGGGGAGCTGTTTTTT.

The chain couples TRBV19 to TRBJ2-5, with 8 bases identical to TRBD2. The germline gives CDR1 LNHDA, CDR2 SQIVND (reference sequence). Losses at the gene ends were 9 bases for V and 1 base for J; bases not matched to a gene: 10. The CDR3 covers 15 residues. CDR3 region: CASRGLAGGQETQYF. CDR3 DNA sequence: TGTGCCAGCAGGGGCCTGGCGGGAGGCCAAGAGACCCAGTACTTC.

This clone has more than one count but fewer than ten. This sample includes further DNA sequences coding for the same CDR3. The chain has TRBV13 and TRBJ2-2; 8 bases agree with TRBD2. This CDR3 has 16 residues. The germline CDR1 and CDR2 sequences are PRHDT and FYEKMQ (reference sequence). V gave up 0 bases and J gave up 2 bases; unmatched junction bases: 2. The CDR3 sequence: CASSLGLAANTGELFF. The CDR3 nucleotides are TGTGCCAGCAGCTTAGGACTAGCGGCTAACACCGGGGAGCTGTTTTTT. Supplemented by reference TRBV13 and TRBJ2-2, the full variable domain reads AAGVIQSPRHLIKEKRETATLKCYPIPRHDTVYWYQQGPGQDPQFLISFYEKMQSDKGSIPDRFSAQQFSDYHSELNMSSLELGDSALYFCASSLGLAANTGELFFGEGSRLTVL.

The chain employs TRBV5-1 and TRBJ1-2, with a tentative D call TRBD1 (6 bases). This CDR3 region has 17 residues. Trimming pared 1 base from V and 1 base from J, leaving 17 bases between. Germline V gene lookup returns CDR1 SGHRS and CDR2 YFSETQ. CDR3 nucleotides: TGCGCCAGCAGCTTGTTGGGGACAAACAACTATAACTATGGCTACACCTTC. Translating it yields CASSLLGTNNYNYGYTF.

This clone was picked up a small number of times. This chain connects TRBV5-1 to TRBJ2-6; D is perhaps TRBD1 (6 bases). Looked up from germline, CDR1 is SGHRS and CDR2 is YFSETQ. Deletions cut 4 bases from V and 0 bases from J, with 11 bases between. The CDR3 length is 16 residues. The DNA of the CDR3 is TGCGCCAGCAGCCCGACAGGAACCTCTGGGGCCAACGTCCTGACTTTC. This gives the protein CASSPTGTSGANVLTF.

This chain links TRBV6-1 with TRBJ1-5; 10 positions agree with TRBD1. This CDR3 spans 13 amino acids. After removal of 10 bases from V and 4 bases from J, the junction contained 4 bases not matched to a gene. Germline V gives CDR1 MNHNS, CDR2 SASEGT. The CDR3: CATGQGGNQPQHF. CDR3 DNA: TGTGCCACCGGACAGGGGGGAAATCAGCCCCAGCATTTT.

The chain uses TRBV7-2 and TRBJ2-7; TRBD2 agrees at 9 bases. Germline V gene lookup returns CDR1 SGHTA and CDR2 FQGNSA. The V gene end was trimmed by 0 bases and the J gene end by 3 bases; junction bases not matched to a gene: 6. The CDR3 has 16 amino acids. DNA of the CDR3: TGTGCCAGCAGCTTAGCCGGGACTAGCCGAGGCTACGAGCAGTACGTC. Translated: CASSLAGTSRGYEQYV.

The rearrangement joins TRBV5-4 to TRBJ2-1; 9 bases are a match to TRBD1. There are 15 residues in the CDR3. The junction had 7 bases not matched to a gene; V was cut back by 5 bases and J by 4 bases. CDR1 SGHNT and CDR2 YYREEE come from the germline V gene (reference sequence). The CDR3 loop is CASSPGQGGYNEQFF. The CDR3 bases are TGTGCCAGCAGTCCGGGACAGGGAGGGTACAATGAGCAGTTCTTC. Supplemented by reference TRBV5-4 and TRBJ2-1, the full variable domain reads ETGVTQSPTHLIKTRGQQVTLRCSSQSGHNTVSWYQQALGQGPQFIFQYYREEENGRGNFPPRFSGLQFPNYSSELNVNALELDDSALYLCASSPGQGGYNEQFFGPGTRLTVL.